The 11 T cell receptor beta chains listed next were all sequenced from one sample in a study of shared clonotypes between healthy human individuals. This table comes from immunoSEQ multiplex PCR, and its TCRdb copy is limited to in-frame clones, with some not included. The repertoire has a few million clones, 85% to 95% of them found once; the top ten carry 0.14%. Material for sequencing was naive CD4+ T cells sorted from blood. Subset denoted: CD45RA+ positively selected. The receptors were gathered from a man younger than 35 in good health.

The chain combines TRBV30 with TRBJ1-2; no clear D. The germline V gene encodes CDR1 GTSNPN and CDR2 SVGIG (reference sequence). CDR3 length: 14 residues. Trimming shortened V by 0 bases and J by 0 bases, and 8 bases separated the two germline ends. CDR3 DNA sequence: TGTGCCTGGAGTGTCCCAGGATCTAACTATGGCTACACCTTC. It specifies CAWSVPGSNYGYTF.

J is TRBJ2-1 and V is TRBV9, with TRBD1 matching 9 bases. The germline CDR1 and CDR2 sequences are SGDLS and YYNGEE. V gave up 0 bases and J gave up 8 bases; unmatched junction bases: 6. The length of the CDR3 is 15 residues. The CDR3, as DNA: TGTGCCAGCAGCGTAGCACAGGGGGCGAGGGATGAGCAGTTCTTC. Encoded protein: CASSVAQGARDEQFF.

The chain combines TRBV4-2 with TRBJ2-6; 12 bases fit TRBD1. This CDR3 contains 20 residues. Germline V lookup: CDR1 LGHNA, CDR2 YNFKEQ. J lost 0 bases, V lost 0 bases, and 6 bases had no gene match. CDR3 nucleotide sequence: TGTGCCAGCAGCCAAGATCCGGGACAGGGGGCATCCTCTGGGGCCAACGTCCTGACTTTC. Amino acid sequence: CASSQDPGQGASSGANVLTF.

The V and J genes are TRBV6-1 and TRBJ2-1; 9 bases line up with TRBD1. Per germline, CDR1 MNHNS and CDR2 SASEGT. The V gene end was trimmed by 10 bases and the J gene end by 8 bases; junction bases not matched to a gene: 15. The CDR3 is 15 residues long. The CDR3 here is CATRHPGQGMDEQFF. The CDR3 DNA is TGTGCCACCCGTCACCCGGGACAGGGTATGGATGAGCAGTTCTTC.

The V call is TRBV5-4, the J call TRBJ2-3, with TRBD2 as a possible D gene (5 bases). CDR3 size: 14 residues. Germline CDR1 is SGHNT and CDR2 is YYREEE (reference sequence). The V end was cut by 3 bases, the J end by 3 bases, with 11 bases between. The CDR3 bases are TGTGCCAGCAGCTCTGGACTGCCTACAGATACGCAGTATTTT. This codes for CASSSGLPTDTQYF.

This chain connects TRBV19 to TRBJ1-5, with no clear D. Per germline, CDR1 LNHDA and CDR2 SQIVND (reference sequence). This CDR3 is built from 12 residues. V lost 8 bases, J lost 2 bases, and 7 bases lay in between. The CDR3 nucleotides read TGTGCCAGTCGCCACCGCAATCAGCCCCAGCATTTT. Its protein product is CASRHRNQPQHF.

This chain joins TRBV30 and TRBJ1-1, with a possible D match to TRBD1 (5 bases). CDR3 length: 13 amino acids. The V gene's germline CDR1 is GTSNPN and CDR2 SVGIG (reference sequence). Between the trimmed V and J ends, which lost 2 bases and 13 bases, there was a span of 20 bases. The CDR3 sequence is CAWSPSGVPVDFF. Written as DNA, the CDR3 is TGTGCCTGGAGTCCATCGGGGGTACCGGTGGATTTCTTT.

The chain is built from TRBV2 and TRBJ2-7; 7 bases are shared with TRBD2. J was trimmed by 1 base and V by 3 bases; bases with no gene match: 6. Germline CDR1 SNHLY, CDR2 FYNNEI. This CDR3 region has 15 residues. CDR3 sequence (DNA): TGTGCCAGCAGTGAGTTACTAGCGTTTTCCTACGAGCAGTACTTC. Translation gives CASSELLAFSYEQYF.

This clone was detected once. The chain carries TRBV4-2 and TRBJ2-2, with 7 bases matching TRBD2. This CDR3 is built from 15 residues. The V gene's germline CDR1 is LGHNA and CDR2 YNFKEQ. V gave up 1 base and J gave up 1 base; unmatched junction bases: 0. CDR3 residues: CASSQGGGNTGELFF. DNA for the CDR3: TGTGCCAGCAGCCAAGGCGGGGGGAACACCGGGGAGCTGTTTTTT.

This clone has a handful of counts. The chain carries TRBV5-1 and TRBJ1-1, with 7 bases fitting TRBD1. The CDR3 runs to 14 residues. J lost 8 bases, V lost 1 base, and 8 bases had no gene match. Germline V gene data show CDR1 as SGHRS and CDR2 as YFSETQ. CDR3 sequence: CASSLPGTAPEAFF. Written as DNA, the CDR3 is TGCGCCAGCAGCTTGCCCGGGACAGCCCCAGAAGCTTTCTTT.

The chain recombines TRBV5-1 with TRBJ2-2; D is unresolved. V was shortened by 0 bases and J by 1 base, with 7 bases between the two germline ends. The CDR3 spans 15 residues. CDR1 is SGHRS and CDR2 is YFSETQ in the germline V gene. CDR3 DNA sequence: TGCGCCAGCAGCTTGGCAGCGAAGAACACCGGGGAGCTGTTTTTT. This translates into CASSLAAKNTGELFF.